Following are 24 T cell receptor beta chains from one sample sequenced in a study of beta chain features in type 1 diabetes. Expressed TCRB transcripts got sequenced, as all isolated RNA was reverse transcribed. Data came from immunoSEQ multiplex PCR; TCRdb stores just in-frame clones and leaves some out. This table has a few hundred thousand clones, over 10% appearing once. Notes on the study in general: In all four CD4+ subsets, TCRB CDR3 length was significantly, moderately reduced in type 1 diabetes.

No antigen has been identified for these receptors. Input material: naive CD4+ T cells from blood. The receptors shown here come from a woman aged 18 to 35 with type 1 diabetes.

The chain joins TRBV5-5 to TRBJ2-7, with TRBD2 as a possible D gene (5 bases). CDR1 SGHKS and CDR2 YYEKEE come from the germline V gene (reference sequence). The CDR3 has 13 amino acids. V was clipped by 3 bases and J by 6 bases, with 13 bases between them. CDR3: CASSWASAGEQYF. CDR3 DNA sequence: TGTGCCAGCAGCTGGGCCTCCGCGGGCGAGCAGTACTTC.

This clone was picked up a small number of times. The gene calls are TRBV4-2 and TRBJ1-4; 8 bases are a match to TRBD1. With V trimmed by 6 bases and J by 6 bases, 6 bases remained unmatched. Germline V gives CDR1 LGHNA, CDR2 YNFKEQ. CDR3 size: 14 residues. The CDR3 is CASRDDRGDEKLFF. CDR3 nucleotide sequence: TGTGCCAGCAGGGACGACAGGGGCGATGAAAAACTGTTTTTT.

This clone was counted between two and nine times. V usage is TRBV15 and J usage is TRBJ2-3, with 7 bases aligning to TRBD1. This CDR3 region has 15 residues. V lost 2 bases, J lost 2 bases, and 4 bases stayed unmatched. CDR1 and CDR2 (germline): LNHNV, YYDKDF (reference sequence). CDR3 sequence: CATSRSTGYTDTQYF. CDR3 coding DNA: TGTGCCACCAGCAGATCGACAGGGTACACAGATACGCAGTATTTT.

This rearrangement joins TRBV5-6 to TRBJ1-5, with TRBD1 as a possible D gene (5 bases). V dropped 1 base and J dropped 6 bases, with 5 bases sitting between them. Germline CDR1 SGHDT, CDR2 YYEEEE. The CDR3 contains 12 residues. The CDR3 nucleotides are TGTGCCAGCAGCTTGAGGGGTCAGCCCCAGCATTTT. Translation gives CASSLRGQPQHF.

CDR3: CASSPPPGNTEAFF. The CDR3 coding sequence is TGTGCCAGCAGTCCCCCGCCGGGGAACACTGAAGCTTTCTTT. The chain combines TRBV7-2 with TRBJ1-1; D remains unclear. V lost 6 bases and J lost 1, with 12 bases in between. This CDR3 contains 14 residues. CDR1 is SGHTA, CDR2 FQGNSA, per germline. Using reference TRBV7-2 and TRBJ1-1 for the parts outside the CDR3, the full variable domain is GAGVSQSPSNKVTEKGKDVELRCDPISGHTALYWYRQSLGQGLEFLIYFQGNSAPDKSGLPSDRFSAERTGGSVSTLTIQRTQQEDSAVYLCASSPPPGNTEAFFGQGTRLTVV.

This clone turned up a few times. CDR3: CASSIGGRYGYTF. CDR3 nucleotides: TGTGCCAGCAGCATCGGGGGGCGCTATGGCTACACCTTC. V usage is TRBV7-2 and J usage is TRBJ1-2; a possible D gene is TRBD1 (6 bases). Germline CDR1 is SGHTA and CDR2 is FQGNSA. V was pared by 5 bases and J by 4 bases, with 11 bases between. This CDR3 contains 13 residues.

The rearrangement links TRBV27 to TRBJ2-7, with D possibly matching TRBD2 (5 bases). The V gene lost 3 bases and the J gene lost 6 bases, with 15 bases spanning the gap. The germline V gene encodes CDR1 MNHEY and CDR2 SMNVEV (reference sequence). CDR3 size: 14 residues. CDR3 DNA sequence: TGTGCCAGCAGTTTGGGCGGCACCGGGATCGAGCAGTACTTC. Translating gives CASSLGGTGIEQYF.

The chain couples TRBV9 to TRBJ1-3, with 8 bases lining up with TRBD1. V lost 3 bases and J lost 4; bases outside the gene matches: 3. This CDR3 has 14 residues. Germline V gene lookup returns CDR1 SGDLS and CDR2 YYNGEE. The CDR3: CASSDDRGGNTIYF. CDR3 sequence (DNA): TGTGCCAGCAGCGACGACAGGGGAGGAAACACCATATATTTT.

The V call is TRBV25-1, the J call TRBJ1-2; D not resolved. The CDR3 totals 14 residues. V lost 1 base, J lost 4 bases, and 10 bases lay in between. CDR1 and CDR2 from the germline V gene are MGHDK and SYGVNS. Written as DNA, the CDR3 is TGTGCCAGCAGTGAATTCATGGCTGCCTATGGCTACACCTTC. Translating it yields CASSEFMAAYGYTF.

This clone was seen more than once but under ten times. The chain is built from TRBV14 and TRBJ2-1; 7 positions agree with TRBD2. V gave up 6 bases and J gave up 3 bases; unmatched junction bases: 2. Looked up from germline, CDR1 is SGHDN and CDR2 is FVKESK. This CDR3 has 13 amino acids. The CDR3 reads CASSRDYYNEQFF. As DNA, the CDR3 is TGTGCCAGCAGTCGGGACTACTACAATGAGCAGTTCTTC.

The CDR3 sequence: CASSLDPLGANVLTF. For the CDR3, the DNA is TGCGCCAGCAGCTTGGACCCCCTAGGGGCCAACGTCCTGACTTTC. The chain couples TRBV5-1 to TRBJ2-6; no clear D. CDR3 length: 15 residues. V gave up 0 bases and J gave up 4 bases, with 8 bases separating them. CDR1 SGHRS and CDR2 YFSETQ come from the germline V gene.

This chain links TRBV6-5 with TRBJ2-7, with 11 bases aligning to TRBD2. The germline V gene has CDR1 MNHEY and CDR2 SVGAGI. The J segment lost 7 bases and the V segment lost 3 bases, leaving 8 bases of the junction unmatched. There are 15 residues in the CDR3. The CDR3 region has the DNA TGTGCCAGCAGTTATACCGGGACTAGCGGTCGGGAGCAGTACTTC. Its translation: CASSYTGTSGREQYF.

A few counts support this clone. The chain has TRBV5-1 and TRBJ2-5, with 12 bases aligning to TRBD2. Trimming took 3 bases from V and 0 from J; bases not matched to a gene: 3. Germline CDR1 reads SGHRS; CDR2 reads YFSETQ. This CDR3 contains 16 residues. CDR3 DNA sequence: TGCGCCAGCAGCTCCGGACTAGCGGGGCACCAAGAGACCCAGTACTTC. Protein: CASSSGLAGHQETQYF.

V and J are TRBV14 and TRBJ1-4; D perhaps matches TRBD1 (5 bases). Trimming left V 5 bases short and J 7 bases short, with 14 bases between. The CDR3 extends over 14 amino acids. Germline V gene sequence: CDR1 SGHDN, CDR2 FVKESK. The CDR3 DNA sequence: TGTGCCAGCAGCGGCCGAACCGGGGGTGAAAAACTGTTTTTT. Its protein is CASSGRTGGEKLFF.

This clone was counted between two and nine times. This chain links TRBV7-2 with TRBJ1-5, with no clear D. The CDR3 is 14 residues long. Germline CDR1 reads SGHTA; CDR2 reads FQGNSA. V lost 4 bases to trimming and J lost 4 bases, with 11 bases between them. The CDR3 spells CASSSPTGNQPQHF. CDR3 coding DNA: TGTGCCAGCAGCTCCCCGACGGGAAATCAGCCCCAGCATTTT. Together with reference TRBV7-2 and TRBJ1-5, the CDR3 gives the full variable domain: GAGVSQSPSNKVTEKGKDVELRCDPISGHTALYWYRQSLGQGLEFLIYFQGNSAPDKSGLPSDRFSAERTGGSVSTLTIQRTQQEDSAVYLCASSSPTGNQPQHFGDGTRLSIL.

The chain links TRBV30 to TRBJ2-7; 7 nucleotides match TRBD1. V gave up 1 base and J gave up 3 bases; unmatched junction bases: 9. This CDR3 region has 15 residues. The germline V gene has CDR1 GTSNPN and CDR2 SVGIG (reference sequence). The CDR3 DNA follows: TGTGCCTGGAGTGGGAGGACAGGTTCTTACTACGAGCAGTACTTC. Its translation: CAWSGRTGSYYEQYF.

The sample holds a few counts of this clone. The V and J genes are TRBV11-2 and TRBJ2-5, with D possibly TRBD2 on 5 matching bases. V was cut by 6 bases and J by 1 base, with 12 bases left in between. Germline CDR1 SGHAT, CDR2 FQNNGV. This CDR3 comprises 14 residues. In nucleotides, the CDR3 is TGTGCCAGCAGATTCGGACTCAGCCAAGAGACCCAGTACTTC. Protein: CASRFGLSQETQYF.

The rearrangement joins TRBV30 to TRBJ2-3; possible D gene TRBD2, 5 bases. The V end lost 2 bases, the J end lost 0 bases, and 12 bases lay between the germline ends. The CDR3 loop spans 15 amino acids. Germline CDR1 is GTSNPN and CDR2 is SVGIG (reference sequence). The CDR3 nucleotides are TGTGCCTGGAGTAGAAGCCTAGCCAGCACAGATACGCAGTATTTT. Translated, it gives CAWSRSLASTDTQYF.

The rearrangement links TRBV29-1 to TRBJ2-1; D possibly corresponds to TRBD2 (6 bases). Germline CDR1 SQVTM, CDR2 ANQGSEA. The CDR3 consists of 14 residues. V lost 7 bases and J 7 bases, leaving 20 bases between the germline ends. The CDR3 reads CSAWRRGTQNEQFF. CDR3 DNA: TGCAGCGCCTGGAGGAGGGGTACACAAAATGAGCAGTTCTTC.

This clone was counted between two and nine times. The chain employs TRBV18 and TRBJ1-4; D is possibly TRBD1 (5 bases). This CDR3 has 14 amino acids. The V end lost 1 base, the J end lost 8 bases, and 11 bases lay between the germline ends. CDR1 is KGHSH and CDR2 is LQKENI in the germline V gene. CDR3 in amino acids: CASSPRDRGEKLFF. In DNA, the CDR3 is TGTGCCAGCTCACCACGGGACCGGGGGGAAAAACTGTTTTTT.

This clone has more than one count but fewer than ten. The chain employs TRBV19 and TRBJ2-1; TRBD2 matches at 7 bases. Germline assignment: CDR1 LNHDA and CDR2 SQIVND (reference sequence). Losses at the gene ends were 4 bases for V and 5 bases for J; bases not matched to a gene: 5. This CDR3 is built from 14 residues. This CDR3 reads CASSKRGRHNEQFF. As DNA, the CDR3 is TGTGCCAGTAGTAAGCGGGGACGGCACAATGAGCAGTTCTTC.

This clone appeared a few times. The rearrangement uses TRBV6-5 and TRBJ2-5; perhaps TRBD2 as D (5 bases). Between the trimmed V and J ends, which lost 0 bases and 5 bases, there was a span of 13 bases. The germline CDR1 and CDR2 sequences are MNHEY and SVGAGI. The CDR3 has 15 amino acids. CDR3 bases: TGTGCCAGCAGTTACTCGAGGGCGGCCGCCGAGACCCAGTACTTC. Its translation is CASSYSRAAAETQYF.

The rearrangement links TRBV18 to TRBJ2-1; 7 positions agree with TRBD1. The CDR3 is made up of 15 amino acids. Germline CDR1 KGHSH, CDR2 LQKENI. With V trimmed by 2 bases and J by 6 bases, 7 bases remained unmatched. CDR3 nucleotide sequence: TGTGCCAGCTCACCAACGGGACAGCAGGGCAATGAGCAGTTCTTC. It yields the protein CASSPTGQQGNEQFF.

This chain uses TRBV7-2 with TRBJ2-3; TRBD2 matches 12 bases. The junction had 5 bases not matched to a gene; V was cut back by 5 bases and J by 2 bases. CDR1 and CDR2 from the germline V gene are SGHTA and FQGNSA. The CDR3 spans 16 residues. The CDR3 DNA reads as TGTGCCAGCAGCATACCTAGCGGGAGGGCCACAGATACGCAGTATTTT. Encoded protein: CASSIPSGRATDTQYF.